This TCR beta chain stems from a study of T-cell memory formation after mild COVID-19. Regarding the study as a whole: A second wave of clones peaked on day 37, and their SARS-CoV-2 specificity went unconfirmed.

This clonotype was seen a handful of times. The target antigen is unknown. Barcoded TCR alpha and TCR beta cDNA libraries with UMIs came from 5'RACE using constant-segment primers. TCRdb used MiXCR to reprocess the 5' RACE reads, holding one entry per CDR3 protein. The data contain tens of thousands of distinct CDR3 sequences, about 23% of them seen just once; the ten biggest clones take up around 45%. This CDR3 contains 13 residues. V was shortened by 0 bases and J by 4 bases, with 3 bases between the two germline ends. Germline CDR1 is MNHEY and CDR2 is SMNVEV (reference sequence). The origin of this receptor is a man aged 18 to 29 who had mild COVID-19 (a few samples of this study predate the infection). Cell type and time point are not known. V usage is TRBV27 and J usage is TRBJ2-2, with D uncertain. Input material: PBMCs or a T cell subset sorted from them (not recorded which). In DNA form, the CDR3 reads TGTGCCAGCAGTTTATCTGTCACCGGGGAGCTGTTTTTT. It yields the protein CASSLSVTGELFF.